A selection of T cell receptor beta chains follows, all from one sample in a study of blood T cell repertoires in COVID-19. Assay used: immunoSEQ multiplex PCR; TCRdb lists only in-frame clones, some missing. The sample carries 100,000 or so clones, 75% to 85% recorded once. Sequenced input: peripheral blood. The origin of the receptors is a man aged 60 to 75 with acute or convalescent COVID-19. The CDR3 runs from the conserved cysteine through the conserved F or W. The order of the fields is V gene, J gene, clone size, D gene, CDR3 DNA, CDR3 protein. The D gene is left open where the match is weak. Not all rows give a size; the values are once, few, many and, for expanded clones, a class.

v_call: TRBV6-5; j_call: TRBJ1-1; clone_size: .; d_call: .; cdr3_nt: TGTGCCAGCAGTTACGGGGGAGGGTCAACGAACACTGAAGCTTTCTTT; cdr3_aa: CASSYGGGSTNTEAFF
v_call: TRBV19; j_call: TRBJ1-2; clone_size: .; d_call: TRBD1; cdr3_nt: TGTGCCAGTAGTATAGGGGACAGGAATGGCTACACCTTC; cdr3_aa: CASSIGDRNGYTF
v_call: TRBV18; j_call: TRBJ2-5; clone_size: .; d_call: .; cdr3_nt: TGTGCCAGCTCGGGCGGGGAGACCCAGTACTTC; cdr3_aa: CASSGGETQYF
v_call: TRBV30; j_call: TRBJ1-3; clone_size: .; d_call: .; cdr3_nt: TGTGCCTGGATCCAGGGAAACACCATATATTTT; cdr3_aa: CAWIQGNTIYF
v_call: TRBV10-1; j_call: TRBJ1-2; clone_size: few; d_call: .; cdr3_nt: TGCGCCAGCAGCCAAGGACAGAACTATGGCTACACCTTC; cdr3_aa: CASSQGQNYGYTF
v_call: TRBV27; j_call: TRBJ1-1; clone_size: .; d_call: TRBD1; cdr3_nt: TGTGCCAGCAGTAGCGGGGGAGGGGGCGTAGGCACTGAAGCTTTCTTT; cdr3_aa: CASSSGGGGVGTEAFF
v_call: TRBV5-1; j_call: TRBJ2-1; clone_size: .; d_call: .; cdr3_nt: TGCGCCAGCAGCTTTGGTCAGGGCCCCATCAATGAGCAGTTCTTC; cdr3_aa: CASSFGQGPINEQFF
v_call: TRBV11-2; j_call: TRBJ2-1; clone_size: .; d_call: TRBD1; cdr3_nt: TGTGCCAGCAGCTCACAGGGGATTAGGTACAATGAGCAGTTCTTC; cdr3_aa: CASSSQGIRYNEQFF
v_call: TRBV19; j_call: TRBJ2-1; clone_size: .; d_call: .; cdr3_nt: TGTGCCAGTAGATTAGGCGATATAAGGGGAAATGAGCAGTTCTTC; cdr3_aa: CASRLGDIRGNEQFF
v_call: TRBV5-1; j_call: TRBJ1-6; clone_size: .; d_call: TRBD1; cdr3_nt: TGCGCCAGCAGGTCCGGGACAGGGAACTCACCCCTCCACTTT; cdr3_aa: CASRSGTGNSPLHF
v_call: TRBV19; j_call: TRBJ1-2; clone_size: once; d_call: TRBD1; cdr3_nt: TGTGCCAGTAGTACATTCACAGGGGGGATTTATGGCTACACCTTC; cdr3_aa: CASSTFTGGIYGYTF
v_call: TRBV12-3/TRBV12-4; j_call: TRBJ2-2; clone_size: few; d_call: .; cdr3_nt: TGTGCCAGCAGTACTTGGAACACCGGGGAGCTGTTTTTT; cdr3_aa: CASSTWNTGELFF
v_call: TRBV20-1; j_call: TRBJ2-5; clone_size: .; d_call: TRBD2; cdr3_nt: TGCAGTGCTAGTCTAGCGGGGGGCTGGCCAGAGGACTTC; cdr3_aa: CSASLAGGWPEDF
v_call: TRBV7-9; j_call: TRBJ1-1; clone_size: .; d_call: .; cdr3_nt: TGTGCCAGCAGCTTATTCGAGGCAGGGAGGACTGAAGCTTTCTTT; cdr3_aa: CASSLFEAGRTEAFF
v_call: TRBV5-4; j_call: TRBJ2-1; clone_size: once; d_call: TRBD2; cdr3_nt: TGTGCCAGCAGCTTGGGGCGACTAGCGGGAGTCGGTGAGCAGTTCTTC; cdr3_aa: CASSLGRLAGVGEQFF
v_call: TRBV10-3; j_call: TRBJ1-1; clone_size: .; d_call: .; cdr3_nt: TGTGCCATCAGTGATAAGGGGTCCACTGAAGCTTTCTTT; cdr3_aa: CAISDKGSTEAFF
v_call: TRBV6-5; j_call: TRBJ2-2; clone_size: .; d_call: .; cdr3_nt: TGTGCCAGCAGTCCAGGGGCCACCACCGGGGAGCTGTTTTTT; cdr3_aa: CASSPGATTGELFF
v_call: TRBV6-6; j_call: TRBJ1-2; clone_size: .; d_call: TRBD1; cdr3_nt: TGTGCCAGCAACCTGGGGAGACAGGGGGCGCGGGGCTACACCTTC; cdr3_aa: CASNLGRQGARGYTF
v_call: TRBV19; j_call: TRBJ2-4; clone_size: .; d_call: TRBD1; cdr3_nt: TGTGCCAGTAGTATGGGGGACAGCTTAAACATTCAGTACTTC; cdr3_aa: CASSMGDSLNIQYF
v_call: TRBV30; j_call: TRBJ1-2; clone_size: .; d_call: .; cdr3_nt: TGTGCCTGGAGTCCGGGGGGGGGTCGACCCTATGGCTACACCTTC; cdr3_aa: CAWSPGGGRPYGYTF
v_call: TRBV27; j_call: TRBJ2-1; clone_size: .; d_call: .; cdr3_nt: TGTGCCAGCAGTTTAGAGGGCTACAATGAGCAGTTCTTC; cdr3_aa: CASSLEGYNEQFF
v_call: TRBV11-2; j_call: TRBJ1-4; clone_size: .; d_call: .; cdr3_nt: TGTGCCAGCAGCTTATCCCCGGGAACTAATGAAAAACTGTTTTTT; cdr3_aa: CASSLSPGTNEKLFF
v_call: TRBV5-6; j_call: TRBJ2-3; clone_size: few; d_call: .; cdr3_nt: TGTGCCAGCAGCTTTCGGGATACGCAGTATTTT; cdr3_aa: CASSFRDTQYF
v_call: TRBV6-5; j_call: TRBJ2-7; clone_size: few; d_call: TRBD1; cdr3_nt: TGTGCCAGCAGCGCCGACAGGGGGCTCTACGAGCAGTACTTC; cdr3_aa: CASSADRGLYEQYF
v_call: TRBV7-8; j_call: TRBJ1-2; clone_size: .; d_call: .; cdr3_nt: TGTGCCAGCAGCTTAGGTCGGGGGGCCTACTATGGCTACACCTTC; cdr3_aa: CASSLGRGAYYGYTF
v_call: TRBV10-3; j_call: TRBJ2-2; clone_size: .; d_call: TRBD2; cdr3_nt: TGTGCCATCAGGAAGGGACTAGCGGGGGGACAAACTACCGGGGAGCTGTTTTTT; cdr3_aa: CAIRKGLAGGQTTGELFF
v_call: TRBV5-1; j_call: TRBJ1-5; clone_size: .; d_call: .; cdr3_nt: TGCGCCAGCGCAACAGATAGCAATCAGCCCCAGCATTTT; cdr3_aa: CASATDSNQPQHF
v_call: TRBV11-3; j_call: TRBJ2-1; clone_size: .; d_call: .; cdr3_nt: TGTGCCAGCAGCTTAGAGGAAGCGCTTGAGCAGTTCTTC; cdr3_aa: CASSLEEALEQFF
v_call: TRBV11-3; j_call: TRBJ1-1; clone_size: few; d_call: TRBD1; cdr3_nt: TGTGCCAGCAGCTTAGAACGTCTGGACAGGGACCTTGGGAACACTGAAGCTTTCTTT; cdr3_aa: CASSLERLDRDLGNTEAFF
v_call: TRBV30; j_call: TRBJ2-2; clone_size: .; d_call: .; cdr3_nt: TGTGCCTGGAGTGTACTCCTTAGGGGGAGGGTTAACACCGGGGAGCTGTTTTTT; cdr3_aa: CAWSVLLRGRVNTGELFF
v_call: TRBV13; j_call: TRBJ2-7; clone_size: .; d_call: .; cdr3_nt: TGTGCCAGCAGCTCCCCCGGACTGACGACCTACGAGCAGTACTTC; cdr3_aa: CASSSPGLTTYEQYF
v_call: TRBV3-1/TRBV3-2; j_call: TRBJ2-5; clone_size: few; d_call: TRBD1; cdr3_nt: TGTGCCAGCAGCCAAGATGGACAGGGTTGGGAGACCCAGTACTTC; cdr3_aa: CASSQDGQGWETQYF
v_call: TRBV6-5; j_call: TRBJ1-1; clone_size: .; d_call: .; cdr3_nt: TGTGCCAGCAGTTACTCGATCGGGGGAGCCACTGAAGCTTTCTTT; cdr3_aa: CASSYSIGGATEAFF
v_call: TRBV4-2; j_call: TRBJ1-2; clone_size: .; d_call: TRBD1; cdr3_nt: TGTGCCAGCAGCCAAGATGCAGGGGGCCTTGACTATGGCTACACCTTC; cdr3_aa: CASSQDAGGLDYGYTF
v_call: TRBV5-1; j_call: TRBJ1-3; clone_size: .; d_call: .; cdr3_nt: TGCGCCAGCAGCCAGGCACGGGGTGAAAACACCATATATTTT; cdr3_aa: CASSQARGENTIYF
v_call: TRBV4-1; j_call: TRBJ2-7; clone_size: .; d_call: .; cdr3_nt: TGCGCCAGCAGCCCACGGACAGACCCCTACGAGCAGTACTTC; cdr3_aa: CASSPRTDPYEQYF
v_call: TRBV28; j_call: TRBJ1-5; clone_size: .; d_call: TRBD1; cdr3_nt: TGTGCCAGCATCTCAGGGGGGAGCAATCAGCCCCAGCATTTT; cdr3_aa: CASISGGSNQPQHF
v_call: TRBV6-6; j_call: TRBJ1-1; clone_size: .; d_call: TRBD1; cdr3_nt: TGTGCCAGCAGTTCCCCAGGGGGGAACACTGAAGCTTTCTTT; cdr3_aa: CASSSPGGNTEAFF
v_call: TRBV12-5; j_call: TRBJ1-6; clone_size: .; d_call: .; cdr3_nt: TGTGCTAGTGGTGACGGACAAGGCGTTACTTCACCCCTCCACTTT; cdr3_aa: CASGDGQGVTSPLHF
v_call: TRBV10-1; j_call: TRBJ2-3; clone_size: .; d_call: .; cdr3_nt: TGCGCCAGTCGTCGAGGGCATTCTAGCACAGATACGCAGTATTTT; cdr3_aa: CASRRGHSSTDTQYF
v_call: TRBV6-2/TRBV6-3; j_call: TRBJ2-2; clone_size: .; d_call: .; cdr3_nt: TGTGCCAGCAGTTATCGGTGGCGGAGGCTGGAGGGGGAGCTGTTTTTT; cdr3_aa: CASSYRWRRLEGELFF
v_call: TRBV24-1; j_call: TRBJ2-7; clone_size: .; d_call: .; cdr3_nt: TGTGCCACCAGTGATGGGGCATCCTACGAGCAGTACTTC; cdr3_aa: CATSDGASYEQYF
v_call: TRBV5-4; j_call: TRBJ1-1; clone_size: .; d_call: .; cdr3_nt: TGTGCCAGCAGCGCGGTCACAGGAAAGACTGAAGCTTTCTTT; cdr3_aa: CASSAVTGKTEAFF
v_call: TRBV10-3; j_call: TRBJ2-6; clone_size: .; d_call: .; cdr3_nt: TGTGCCATCAGTGAGTTGGCGGGCCCCTGGGCCAACGTCCTGACTTTC; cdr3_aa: CAISELAGPWANVLTF
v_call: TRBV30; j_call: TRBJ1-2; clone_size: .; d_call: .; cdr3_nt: TGTGCCTGGAGTCCCCGCCAGGGGTACTATGGCTACACCTTC; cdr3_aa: CAWSPRQGYYGYTF
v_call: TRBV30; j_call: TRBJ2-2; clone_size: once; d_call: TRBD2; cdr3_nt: TGTGCCTGGAGTGCGGGAGGAAACCTTCCGGCCGGGGAGCTGTTTTTT; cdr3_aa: CAWSAGGNLPAGELFF